This T cell receptor beta chain is drawn from a study of blood T cell repertoires in COVID-19. Whole-study context: The samples span acute and convalescent COVID-19 from the United States, Italy and Spain. PBMCs, B-cell-depleted T cells, or T cells were the source of the cDNA or gDNA that made up the material.

V lost 3 bases to trimming and J lost 0 bases, with 16 bases between them. This CDR3 comprises 16 residues. In germline, CDR1 is DFQATT, CDR2 SNEGSKA (reference sequence). In the authors' methods: Scientists estimated how many nucleated cells there were by amplifying reference gene primers. Profiled with immunoSEQ multiplex PCR; TCRdb holds only in-frame clones, not every one. The DNA was the basis for D and trimming; V, J and clone size are from that table. The table shows around 30,000 clones, with roughly nine tenths occurring only once. Sequenced input: peripheral blood. V and J are TRBV20-1 and TRBJ2-3; perhaps TRBD1 as D (5 bases). The TCR was taken from a human donor in a cohort sampled during active COVID-19. This CDR3 reads CSASPYGGASTDTQYF. The DNA for the CDR3 is TGCAGTGCTAGTCCCTACGGTGGGGCAAGCACAGATACGCAGTATTTT.